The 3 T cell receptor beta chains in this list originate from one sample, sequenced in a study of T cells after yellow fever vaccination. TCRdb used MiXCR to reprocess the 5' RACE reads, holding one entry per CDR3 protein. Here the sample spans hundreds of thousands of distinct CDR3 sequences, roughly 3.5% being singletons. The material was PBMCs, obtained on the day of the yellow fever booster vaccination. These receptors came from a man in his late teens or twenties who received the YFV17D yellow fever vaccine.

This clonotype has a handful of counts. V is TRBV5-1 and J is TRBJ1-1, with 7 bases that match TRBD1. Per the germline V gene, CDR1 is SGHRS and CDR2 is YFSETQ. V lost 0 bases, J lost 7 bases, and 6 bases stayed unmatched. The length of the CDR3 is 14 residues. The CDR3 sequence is CASSLDLAGGEAFF. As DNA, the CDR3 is TGCGCCAGCAGCTTGGATCTAGCAGGGGGTGAAGCTTTCTTT. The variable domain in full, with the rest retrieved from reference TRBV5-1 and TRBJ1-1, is KAGVTQTPRYLIKTRGQQVTLSCSPISGHRSVSWYQQTPGQGLQFLFEYFSETQRNKGNFPGRFSGRQFSNSRSEMNVSTLELGDSALYLCASSLDLAGGEAFFGQGTRLTVV.

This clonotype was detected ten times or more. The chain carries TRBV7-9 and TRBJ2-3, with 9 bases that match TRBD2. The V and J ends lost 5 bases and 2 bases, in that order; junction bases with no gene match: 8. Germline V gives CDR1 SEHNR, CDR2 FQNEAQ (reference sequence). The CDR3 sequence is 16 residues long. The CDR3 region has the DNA TGTGCCAGCAGCCCTCCCCTAGCGGGGATCACAGATACGCAGTATTTT. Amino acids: CASSPPLAGITDTQYF.

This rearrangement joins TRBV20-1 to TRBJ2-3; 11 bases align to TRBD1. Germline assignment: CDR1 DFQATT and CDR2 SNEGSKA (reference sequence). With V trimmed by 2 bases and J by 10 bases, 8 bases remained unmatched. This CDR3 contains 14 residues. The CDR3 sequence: CSARNGQGALPQYF. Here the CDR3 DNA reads TGCAGTGCTAGAAATGGACAGGGGGCACTTCCGCAGTATTTT.